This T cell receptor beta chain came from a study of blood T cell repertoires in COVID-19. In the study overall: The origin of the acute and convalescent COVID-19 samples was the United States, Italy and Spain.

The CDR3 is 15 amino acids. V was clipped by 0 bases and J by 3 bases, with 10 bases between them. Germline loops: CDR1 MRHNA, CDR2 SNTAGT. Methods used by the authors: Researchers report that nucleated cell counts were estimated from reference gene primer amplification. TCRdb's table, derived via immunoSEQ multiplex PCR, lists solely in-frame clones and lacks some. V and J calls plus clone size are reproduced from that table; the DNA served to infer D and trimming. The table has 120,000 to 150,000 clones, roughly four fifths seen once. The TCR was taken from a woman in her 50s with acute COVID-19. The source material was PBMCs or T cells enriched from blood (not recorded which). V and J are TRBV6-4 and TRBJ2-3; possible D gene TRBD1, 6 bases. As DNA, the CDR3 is TGTGCCAGCAGTGACTCCGGCAGGGGTACAGATACGCAGTATTTT. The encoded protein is CASSDSGRGTDTQYF.